This is a list of T cell receptor beta chains from one sample in a study of blood T cell repertoires in COVID-19. Data came from immunoSEQ multiplex PCR; TCRdb stores just in-frame clones and leaves some out. The sample lists 100,000 to 120,000 clones; 88% were seen once. Sequenced: peripheral blood. All receptors derive from a human donor in a cohort sampled during active COVID-19. Each CDR3 is given with its conserved first and last residue. D genes are given only for firm matches. Not every row has a clone size; where given, it reads once, few, many or a size class.

NA	TRBV9	15	TRBJ2-1	NA	TGTGCCAGCAGCGTAGAACGGGGAATCTACAATGAGCAGTTCTTC	CASSVERGIYNEQFF
TRBD1	TRBV28	14	TRBJ2-7	NA	TGTGCCAGCCTGCGGTGGCAGGGGGTTTACGAGCAGTACTTC	CASLRWQGVYEQYF
NA	TRBV4-2	14	TRBJ1-5	few	TGTGCCAGCAGCCCCCAGGGAGGAGGTCAGCCCCAGCATTTT	CASSPQGGGQPQHF
NA	TRBV12-5	14	TRBJ1-5	NA	TGTGCTAGTGGTTTGGCAGATAGCAATCAGCCCCAGCATTTT	CASGLADSNQPQHF
TRBD1	TRBV5-5	20	TRBJ1-1	few	TGTGCCAGCAGTCGCCTAGCCGCTGATGGGACAGGGGTGTTGAACACTGAAGCTTTCTTT	CASSRLAADGTGVLNTEAFF
TRBD1	TRBV2	12	TRBJ2-1	NA	TGTGCCAGCAGTGTAGGGGACAGGGGAAGGTTCTTC	CASSVGDRGRFF
NA	TRBV19	12	TRBJ1-5	NA	TGTGCCAGTAGTAGTCAGGTCCAGCCCCAGCATTTT	CASSSQVQPQHF
TRBD1	TRBV6-6	16	TRBJ1-1	NA	TGTGCCAGCAGACACGGACAGGGCGCTATGAACACTGAAGCTTTCTTT	CASRHGQGAMNTEAFF
NA	TRBV3-1/TRBV3-2	18	TRBJ2-3	once	TGTGCCAGCAGCCAAGGGGGTCGGGGGACCCTGGGAGTTGATACGCAGTATTTT	CASSQGGRGTLGVDTQYF
TRBD1	TRBV6-5	14	TRBJ2-4	NA	TGTGCCAGCAGCCCAGGGACAGACAGGAGCATTCAGTACTTC	CASSPGTDRSIQYF
TRBD2	TRBV7-9	18	TRBJ2-5	NA	TGTGCCAGCAGCTTATTGCCGACTCGCGGGGGGGCCGGGGAGACCCAGTACTTC	CASSLLPTRGGAGETQYF
TRBD1	TRBV5-1	15	TRBJ2-5	NA	TGCGCCAGCAGCATGGACAGGGGGCATCGAGAGACCCAGTACTTC	CASSMDRGHRETQYF
NA	TRBV2	15	TRBJ1-5	NA	TGTGCCAGCAGTGGCTACGGGGAGAGCAATCAGCCCCAGCATTTT	CASSGYGESNQPQHF
NA	TRBV4-1	14	TRBJ1-2	NA	TGCGCCAGCAGCCAAGACAGGGTAGGCTATGGCTACACCTTC	CASSQDRVGYGYTF
NA	TRBV19	14	TRBJ1-2	NA	TGTGCCAGTAGTATAAACGGTGCAAACTATGGCTACACCTTC	CASSINGANYGYTF
TRBD2	TRBV7-9	16	TRBJ2-5	NA	TGTGCCAGCAGCGCAACTAGCGGGAGAGGGGAAGAGACCCAGTACTTC	CASSATSGRGEETQYF
TRBD2	TRBV14	17	TRBJ2-3	NA	TGTGCCAGCAGCCAAGGTACCCCTAGCGGAGGCACAGATACGCAGTATTTT	CASSQGTPSGGTDTQYF
TRBD2	TRBV27	16	TRBJ2-3	NA	TGTGCCAGCAGTTTATGGAGCGGGGGCGGGACAGATACGCAGTATTTT	CASSLWSGGGTDTQYF
NA	TRBV10-3	13	TRBJ1-2	NA	TGTGCCATCAGTGTTGACACGAACTATGGCTACACCTTC	CAISVDTNYGYTF
TRBD1	TRBV27	14	TRBJ1-1	NA	TGTGCCAGCGGAACAGGGGGCGGCATTACTGAAGCTTTCTTT	CASGTGGGITEAFF
TRBD2	TRBV6-1	17	TRBJ2-5	NA	TGTGCCAGCAGTGAAGTGACCGGCGGGAGGGCCCTAGAGACCCAGTACTTC	CASSEVTGGRALETQYF
NA	TRBV5-1	14	TRBJ2-7	NA	TGCGCCAGCAGCTTGGAGTTTGGCGGCGGCGAGCAGTACTTC	CASSLEFGGGEQYF
NA	TRBV28	15	TRBJ2-4	NA	TGTGCCAGCAGGAAGGCCCAGGTAGCCAAAAACATTCAGTACTTC	CASRKAQVAKNIQYF
NA	TRBV29-1	12	TRBJ2-3	NA	TGCAGCGTTGGAACGGTTACAGATACGCAGTATTTT	CSVGTVTDTQYF
TRBD1	TRBV28	16	TRBJ1-4	NA	TGTGCCAGCAGTTTAGGACAGGGGGTTTTAGGTGAAAAACTGTTTTTT	CASSLGQGVLGEKLFF
NA	TRBV9	14	TRBJ1-5	NA	TGTGCCAGCAGCGGCGGACAGCCCAATCAGCCCCAGCATTTT	CASSGGQPNQPQHF
TRBD1	TRBV29-1	16	TRBJ2-5	NA	TGCAGCGTTGAAGGGACTCTAGCTTTCAGGGGGGAGACCCAGTACTTC	CSVEGTLAFRGETQYF
NA	TRBV18	14	TRBJ1-1	NA	TGTGCCAGCTCACCACCGTTCGGGGGCACTGAAGCTTTCTTT	CASSPPFGGTEAFF
TRBD1	TRBV14	14	TRBJ1-6	NA	TGTGCCAGCAGAGAAGGGGGCGGTAATTCACCCCTCCACTTT	CASREGGGNSPLHF
TRBD1	TRBV2	12	TRBJ2-7	NA	TGTGCCAGCGGCCGACAGGGGACCGAGCAGTACTTC	CASGRQGTEQYF
NA	TRBV10-1	13	TRBJ1-1	NA	TGCGCCAGCAGTGAGTCTCGGCGGACTGAAGCTTTCTTT	CASSESRRTEAFF
NA	TRBV3-1/TRBV3-2	12	TRBJ1-1	NA	TGTGCCAGCAGCTACCGACAGCTAGAAGCTTTCTTT	CASSYRQLEAFF
NA	TRBV2	14	TRBJ2-6	NA	TGTGCCAGCAGTAAGGGGGCTGGGGCCAACGTCCTGACTTTC	CASSKGAGANVLTF
NA	TRBV5-5	17	TRBJ1-6	NA	TGTGCCAGCAGCTCCAGTAGCTCCAGGGCAGCCGATTCACCCCTCCACTTT	CASSSSSSRAADSPLHF
NA	TRBV7-8	13	TRBJ2-1	few	TGTGCCAGCAGCTTAGGGAGCCCGGGTGAGCAGTTCTTC	CASSLGSPGEQFF
TRBD1	TRBV18	16	TRBJ1-6	NA	TGTGCCAGCTCACCGTTCGGGACAGGGTTTGATTCACCCCTCCACTTT	CASSPFGTGFDSPLHF
NA	TRBV9	13	TRBJ1-1	once	TGTGCCAGCAGTCAAGGGGAGAACACTGAAGCTTTCTTT	CASSQGENTEAFF
NA	TRBV12-2	17	TRBJ2-1	once	TGTGCAAGTCGCTTAGGTGTAGGACTTAGGGGGTTGGGTGAGCAGTTCTTC	CASRLGVGLRGLGEQFF
NA	TRBV3-1/TRBV3-2	17	TRBJ1-3	medium-sized	TGTGCCAGCAGCCCGAACTTAAGGGAGAGCTCTGGAAACACCATATATTTT	CASSPNLRESSGNTIYF
TRBD2	TRBV5-1	15	TRBJ2-2	NA	TGCGCCAGCACCAAAGGGGAGGGAGTTACCGGGGAGCTGTTTTTT	CASTKGEGVTGELFF
TRBD1	TRBV5-4	15	TRBJ2-7	NA	TGTGCCAGCAGCCTCGGACAGGGAGGACCGGAGGAGCAGTACTTC	CASSLGQGGPEEQYF
TRBD1	TRBV5-1	18	TRBJ2-7	NA	TGCGCCAGCAGCTTGAGGGACAGGGGGAGGGGACCCTCCTACGAGCAGTACTTC	CASSLRDRGRGPSYEQYF
NA	TRBV5-6	13	TRBJ2-5	once	TGTGCCAGCAGCGCCCCGATCGGGGGGACCCAGTACTTC	CASSAPIGGTQYF
TRBD1	TRBV27	14	TRBJ1-2	NA	TGTGCCAGCAGTTTAAGGCAGGGGGCTCGGGGCTACACCTTC	CASSLRQGARGYTF
TRBD1	TRBV11-2	16	TRBJ2-2	few	TGTGCCAGCAGCTTCTCCGGGACAGTCAACACCGGGGAGCTGTTTTTT	CASSFSGTVNTGELFF
TRBD2	TRBV27	16	TRBJ2-3	NA	TGTGCCAGCAACCGGGCGCTAGCGGGGGCCACAGATACGCAGTATTTT	CASNRALAGATDTQYF
TRBD1	TRBV19	13	TRBJ1-1	NA	TGTGCCAGTAGTTTGGACAGGGACACTGAAGCTTTCTTT	CASSLDRDTEAFF
NA	TRBV6-5	15	TRBJ2-1	NA	TGTGCCAGCAGGAACAGGGTGGGGCAACAGGTCGGGCAGTTCTTC	CASRNRVGQQVGQFF
NA	TRBV10-2	13	TRBJ1-4	once	TGCGCCAGCAGGAGCGGAACAGGGGAAAAACTGTTTTTT	CASRSGTGEKLFF
TRBD1	TRBV11-2	17	TRBJ2-2	NA	TGTGCCAGCAGGGATGGGGGCAGGGGGTGGATTTCCGGGGAGCTGTTTTTT	CASRDGGRGWISGELFF
NA	TRBV7-9	14	TRBJ2-3	NA	TGTGCCAGCAGCCTGGACAGTAGCACAGATACGCAGTATTTT	CASSLDSSTDTQYF